The T cell receptor beta chain under discussion was sequenced for a study of TIL therapy for anti-PD-1-resistant metastatic lung cancer. V was cut by 4 bases and J by 3 bases, with 7 bases left in between. The CDR3 length is 12 residues. CDR1 and CDR2 from the germline V gene are MDHEN and SYDVKM. Details on this clone: Its antigen is not known.

Sample time point: pre-treatment sample, taken before nivolumab and TIL therapy. The tumor samples were excised metastases, mostly pleural nodules or supraclavicular lymph nodes. Enrollment ran from late 2017 to January 2020. Study-wide findings and caveats: Compared with baseline intratumoral T cells, expanded TIL cultures were more clonal and less diverse (approximately 6.6% vs 31%). This highly selected cohort may not generalize to typical lung cancer patients.

The immunoSEQ assay was v3. Produced via immunoSEQ multiplex PCR; TCRdb's table is partial and in-frame only. Of roughly 92,000 clones listed, roughly 65% are singletons. The sequence came from a person aged 25-85 years with non-small cell lung cancer. This rearrangement joins TRBV28 to TRBJ2-7; D possibly corresponds to TRBD1 (5 bases). Sequences were derived from tumor tissue, sampled at baseline. Here the CDR3 reads CASSSDSYEQYF. The CDR3 DNA reads TGTGCCAGCAGTTCCGACAGCTACGAGCAGTACTTC.